A single sample gave rise to the 10 T cell receptor beta chains below, sequenced in a study of T cell responses to AZD1222 COVID-19 vaccine. TCRdb keeps only in-frame clones here, not all; method: immunoSEQ multiplex PCR. This sample has some 130,000 clones, with 70% to 90% found just once. The sequencing here drew on peripheral blood, taken on day 0 of AZD1222 vaccination. All receptors come from an adult in good health.

This sequence joins TRBV28 and TRBJ2-2, with a possible D match to TRBD1 (5 bases). Germline-derived CDR1 and CDR2 are MDHEN and SYDVKM. Trimming pared 6 bases from V and 1 base from J, leaving 9 bases between. The CDR3 is 14 amino acids. CDR3 loop: CASRGRLNTGELFF. The CDR3 DNA reads as TGTGCCAGCAGGGGGCGGCTGAACACCGGGGAGCTGTTTTTT.

This clone came up a few times. CDR3: CASGLASGTSGYGYTF. CDR3 nucleotides: TGTGCTAGTGGTTTGGCCTCAGGAACCTCCGGCTATGGCTACACCTTC. The chain couples TRBV12-5 to TRBJ1-2; D is unclear. V lost 1 base and J 4 bases, leaving 16 bases between the germline ends. Germline CDR1 LGHNT, CDR2 FRNRAP. The CDR3 is made up of 16 amino acids. Variable domain in full (rest from reference TRBV12-5 and TRBJ1-2): DARVTQTPRHKVTEMGQEVTMRCQPILGHNTVFWYRQTMMQGLELLAYFRNRAPLDDSGMPKDRFSAEMPDATLATLKIQPSEPRDSAVYFCASGLASGTSGYGYTFGSGTRLTVV.

Only a few counts were recorded for this clone. The chain combines TRBV4-2 with TRBJ1-2, with unresolved D. CDR3 size: 16 residues. The germline V gene has CDR1 LGHNA and CDR2 YNFKEQ. V was clipped by 7 bases and J by 0 bases, with 18 bases between them. The CDR3 region is CASTPLDSAANYGYTF. The CDR3 DNA sequence: TGTGCCAGCACCCCGCTTGACTCCGCAGCTAACTATGGCTACACCTTC.

The V call is TRBV11-2, the J call TRBJ1-6; TRBD1 matches at 7 bases. CDR3 size: 15 residues. V was pared by 1 base and J by 9 bases, with 6 bases of the junction left unmatched. In germline, CDR1 is SGHAT, CDR2 FQNNGV. CDR3 DNA: TGTGCCAGCAGCTTAGGACAGGGACTGAGTTCACCCCTCCACTTT. It yields the protein CASSLGQGLSSPLHF.

This clone came up a few times. The V call is TRBV4-1, the J call TRBJ2-3; TRBD1 agrees at 10 bases. This CDR3 region has 15 residues. The germline CDR1 and CDR2 sequences are MGHRA and YSYEKL. V lost 4 bases and J lost 1; bases outside the gene matches: 2. The CDR3 DNA is TGCGCCAGCAGCCGAGGACAGGGGGGCACAGATACGCAGTATTTT. Its translation: CASSRGQGGTDTQYF.

The chain has TRBV28 and TRBJ1-1; 10 nucleotides agree with TRBD1. CDR3 length: 17 residues. Germline values: CDR1 MDHEN, CDR2 SYDVKM. The J segment lost 0 bases and the V segment lost 3 bases, leaving 7 bases of the junction unmatched. This CDR3 is CASSFRGTGVMNTEAFF. Here the CDR3 DNA reads TGTGCCAGCAGTTTCCGAGGGACAGGGGTCATGAACACTGAAGCTTTCTTT.

The V call is TRBV7-2, the J call TRBJ2-1, with 8 bases matching TRBD1. The CDR3 consists of 16 residues. CDR1 is SGHTA, CDR2 FQGNSA, per germline. The J segment lost 6 bases and the V segment lost 3 bases, leaving 10 bases of the junction unmatched. For the CDR3, the DNA is TGTGCCAGCAGCTTCGCCGGACAGGGTCGGTCCAATGAGCAGTTCTTC. Translation gives CASSFAGQGRSNEQFF.

The chain links TRBV19 to TRBJ2-1; a possible D gene is TRBD2 (6 bases). The germline V gene has CDR1 LNHDA and CDR2 SQIVND (reference sequence). The CDR3 has 12 residues. V was shortened by 8 bases and J by 6 bases, with 11 bases between the two germline ends. The CDR3 spells CASGSGANEQFF. CDR3 nucleotide sequence: TGTGCCAGTGGTAGCGGTGCCAATGAGCAGTTCTTC.

The J gene is TRBJ1-1, the V gene TRBV3-1 (or the pseudogene TRBV3-2), with D maybe TRBD1 (5 bases). Germline-derived CDR1 and CDR2 are LGHDT and YNNKEL (reference sequence). The CDR3 is 14 residues long. V lost 3 bases and J lost 0, with 8 bases in between. Here the CDR3 reads CASSQGTVNTEAFF. DNA of the CDR3: TGTGCCAGCAGCCAGGGGACTGTGAACACTGAAGCTTTCTTT.

This clone was counted ten times or more. The chain couples TRBV6-4 to TRBJ2-1, with 13 nucleotides matching TRBD2. V gave up 4 bases and J gave up 7 bases; unmatched junction bases: 1. The CDR3 sequence is 14 residues long. Germline values: CDR1 MRHNA, CDR2 SNTAGT. CDR3 nucleotides: TGTGCCAGCAGTGGACTAGCGGGAGGAAATGAGCAGTTCTTC. Its protein is CASSGLAGGNEQFF.